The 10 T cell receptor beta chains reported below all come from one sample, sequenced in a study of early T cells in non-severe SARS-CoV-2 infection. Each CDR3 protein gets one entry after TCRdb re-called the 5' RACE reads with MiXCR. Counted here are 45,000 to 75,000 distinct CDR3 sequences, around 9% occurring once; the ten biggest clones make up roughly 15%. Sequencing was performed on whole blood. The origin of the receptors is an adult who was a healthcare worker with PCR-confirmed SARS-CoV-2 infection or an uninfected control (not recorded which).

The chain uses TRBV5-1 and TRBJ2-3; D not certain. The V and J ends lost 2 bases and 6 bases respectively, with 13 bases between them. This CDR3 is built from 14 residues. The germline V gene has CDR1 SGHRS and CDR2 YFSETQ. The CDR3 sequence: CASSFRAPGDTQYF. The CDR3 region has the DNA TGCGCCAGCAGCTTTCGGGCCCCTGGGGATACGCAGTATTTT. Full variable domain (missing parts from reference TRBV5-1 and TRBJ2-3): KAGVTQTPRYLIKTRGQQVTLSCSPISGHRSVSWYQQTPGQGLQFLFEYFSETQRNKGNFPGRFSGRQFSNSRSEMNVSTLELGDSALYLCASSFRAPGDTQYFGPGTRLTVL.

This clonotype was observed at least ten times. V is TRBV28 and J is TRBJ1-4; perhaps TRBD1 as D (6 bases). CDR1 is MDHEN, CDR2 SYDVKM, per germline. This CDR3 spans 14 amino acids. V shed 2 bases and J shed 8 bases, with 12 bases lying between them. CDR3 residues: CASSLGGQGEKLFF. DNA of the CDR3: TGTGCCAGCAGTTTAGGGGGGCAAGGAGAAAAACTGTTTTTT.

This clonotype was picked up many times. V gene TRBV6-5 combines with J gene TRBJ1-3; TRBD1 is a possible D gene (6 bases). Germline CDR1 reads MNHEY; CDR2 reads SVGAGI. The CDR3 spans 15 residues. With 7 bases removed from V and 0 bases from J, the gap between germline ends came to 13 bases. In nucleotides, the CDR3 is TGTGCCAGCACCCTACAGGGCGCCTCTGGAAACACCATATATTTT. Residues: CASTLQGASGNTIYF.

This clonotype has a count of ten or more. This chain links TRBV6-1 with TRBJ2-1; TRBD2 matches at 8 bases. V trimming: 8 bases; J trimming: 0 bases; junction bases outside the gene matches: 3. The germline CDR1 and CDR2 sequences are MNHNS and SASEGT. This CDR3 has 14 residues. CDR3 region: CASFRGGSYNEQFF. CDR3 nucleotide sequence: TGTGCCAGCTTCCGGGGGGGCTCCTACAATGAGCAGTTCTTC.

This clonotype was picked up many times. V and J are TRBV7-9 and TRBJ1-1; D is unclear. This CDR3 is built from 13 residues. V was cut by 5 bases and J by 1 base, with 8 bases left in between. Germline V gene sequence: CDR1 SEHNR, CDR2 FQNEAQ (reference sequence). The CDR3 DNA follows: TGTGCCAGCAGCCCCAACAAGAACACTGAAGCTTTCTTT. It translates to CASSPNKNTEAFF.

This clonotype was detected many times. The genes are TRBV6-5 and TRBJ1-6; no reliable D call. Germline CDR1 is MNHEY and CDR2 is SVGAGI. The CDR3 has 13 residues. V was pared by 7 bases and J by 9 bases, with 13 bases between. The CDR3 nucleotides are TGTGCCAGCACCCTGGTCCGGGGTTCACCCCTCCACTTT. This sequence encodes CASTLVRGSPLHF.

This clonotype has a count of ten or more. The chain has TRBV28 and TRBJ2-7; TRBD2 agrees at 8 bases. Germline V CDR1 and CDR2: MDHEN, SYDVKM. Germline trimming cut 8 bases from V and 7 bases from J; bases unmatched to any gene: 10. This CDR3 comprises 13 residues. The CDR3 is CASRPPAGGEQYF. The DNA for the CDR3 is TGTGCCAGCCGCCCTCCCGCGGGGGGAGAGCAGTACTTC.

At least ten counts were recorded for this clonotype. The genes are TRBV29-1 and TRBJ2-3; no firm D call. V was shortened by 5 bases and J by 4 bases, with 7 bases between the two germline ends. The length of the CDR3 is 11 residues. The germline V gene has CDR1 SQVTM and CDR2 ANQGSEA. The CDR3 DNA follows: TGCAGCGTTACGCAGCCAGATACGCAGTATTTT. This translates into CSVTQPDTQYF.

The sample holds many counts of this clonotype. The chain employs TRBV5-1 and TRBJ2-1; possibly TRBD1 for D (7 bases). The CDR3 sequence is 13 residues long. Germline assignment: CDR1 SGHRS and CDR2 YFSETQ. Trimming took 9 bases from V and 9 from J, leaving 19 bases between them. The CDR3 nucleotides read TGCGCCACCCAGTCTCGACAGGGAGGTGAGCAGTTCTTC. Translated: CATQSRQGGEQFF.

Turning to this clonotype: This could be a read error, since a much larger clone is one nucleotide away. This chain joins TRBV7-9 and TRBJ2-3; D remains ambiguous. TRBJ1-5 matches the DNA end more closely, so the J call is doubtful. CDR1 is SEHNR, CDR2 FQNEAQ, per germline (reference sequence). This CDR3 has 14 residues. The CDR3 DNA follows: TGTGCCAGCACCTCCTGGGTCAGCACAGATACGCAGCATTTT. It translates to CASTSWVSTDTQHF.